The present T cell receptor beta chain was sequenced within a study of T cells in tuberculosis. HIV-seronegative South African adults aged 18 years or older had newly diagnosed active tuberculosis. On average roughly 100,000 T cells per donor were immunosequenced. The data were produced by immunoSEQ multiplex PCR, yet TCRdb's version contains in-frame clones alone and is incomplete. The data show about 7,700 clones, around 93% seen once. Germline lookup yields CDR1 MNHNY and CDR2 SVGAGI (reference sequence). The CDR3 runs 16 residues. The junction had 6 bases not matched to a gene; V was cut back by 3 bases and J by 4 bases. A remark on this clone: Its antigen is unidentified.

The study, taken as a whole, reports: Smaller distances to GMM-specific TCRs suggested their expansion in active tuberculosis. Smaller alpha distances in active tuberculosis partly reflected shorter CDR3-alpha lengths.

The sequencing input was PBMCs. This clonotype was obtained from an adult with tuberculosis. V is TRBV6-6 and J is TRBJ1-1, with 12 bases identical to TRBD1. The CDR3 DNA reads as TGTGCCAGCAGTTATGGGACAGGGGGCTGGGGCACTGAAGCTTTCTTT. Its protein product is CASSYGTGGWGTEAFF.